The 16 T cell receptor beta chains presented below share a single source sample, sequenced in a study of T cells in Graves' hyperthyroidism and ophthalmopathy. Amplified TCR beta CDR3 regions came from RNA transcripts. The HTBI primer set served for first-round RT-PCR of the TCR CDR3. TCRdb reprocessed the multiplex PCR reads with MiXCR, giving one entry per CDR3 protein. In the table there are about 520,000 distinct CDR3 sequences, approximately 25% of which are singletons. The sample taken for sequencing was blood. The source of these receptors is a woman under 40 with Graves' ophthalmopathy.

This clonotype was observed many times. A read error may account for a junction end that differs from germline. The chain recombines TRBV19 with TRBJ1-1, with 7 bases that match TRBD1. CDR1 is LNHDA and CDR2 is SQIVND in the germline V gene (reference sequence). The CDR3 runs 14 residues. Written as DNA, the CDR3 is TGTGCCAGCAGTATTCTAGGGGGCAACACTGAAGCTTTCTTT. It yields the protein CASSILGGNTEAFF.

This clonotype was counted at least ten times. The chain couples TRBV28 to TRBJ2-7, with 10 bases matching TRBD1. The germline V gene has CDR1 MDHEN and CDR2 SYDVKM. V shed 8 bases, J shed 5 bases, and the junction held 6 bases outside the gene matches. The CDR3 runs to 13 residues. CDR3 sequence reads: CASGRQGADEQYF. CDR3 nucleotide sequence: TGTGCCAGCGGAAGACAGGGGGCTGACGAGCAGTACTTC.

This clonotype showed up many times. This chain links TRBV7-8 with TRBJ1-6; 9 bases are shared with TRBD1. Germline V lookup: CDR1 SGHVS, CDR2 FQNEAQ. The CDR3 has 15 residues. The ends lost 2 bases at V and 8 bases at J; junction bases unmatched: 4. This CDR3 is CASSLRDRVDSPLHF. The DNA for the CDR3 is TGTGCCAGCAGCTTAAGGGACAGGGTCGATTCACCCCTCCACTTT.

This clonotype appeared a few times. This chain joins TRBV9 and TRBJ2-5; 7 positions agree with TRBD1. The germline gives CDR1 SGDLS, CDR2 YYNGEE. The CDR3 has 14 residues. Trimming at V came to 1 base and at J to 1 base, leaving 1 base not matched to a gene. The CDR3, as DNA: TGTGCCAGCAGCGTATGGGACAGCCAAGAGACCCAGTACTTC. It encodes CASSVWDSQETQYF.

This clonotype was picked up many times. The chain recombines TRBV12-3 or TRBV12-4 with TRBJ2-2; the D gene is possibly TRBD1 (5 bases). Between the trimmed V and J ends, which lost 6 bases and 2 bases, there was a span of 16 bases. CDR3 length: 16 amino acids. Here the CDR3 reads CASRMFGQGNTGELFF. The DNA of the CDR3 is TGTGCCAGCAGAATGTTCGGGCAGGGTAACACCGGGGAGCTGTTTTTT.

Regarding this clonotype: Its ends do not fully match the called genes, so a read error is possible. The chain carries TRBV7-3 and TRBJ1-5; maybe TRBD1 (6 bases). CDR3 size: 15 residues. CDR1 is SGHTA and CDR2 is FQGTGA in the germline V gene. In DNA, the CDR3 is TGTGCCAGCACCTTACAGGGACCCTGCAATCAGCCCCAGCATTTT. Its translation is CASTLQGPCNQPQHF. Using reference TRBV7-3 and TRBJ1-5 for the parts outside the CDR3, the full variable domain is GAGVSQTPSNKVTEKGKYVELRCDPISGHTALYWYRQSLGQGPEFLIYFQGTGAADDSGLPNDRFFAVRPEGSVSTLKIQRTERGDSAVYLCASTLQGPCNQPQHFGDGTRLSIL.

This clonotype was counted at least ten times. V is TRBV20-1 and J is TRBJ1-3; D is undetermined. Trimming left V 3 bases short and J 4 bases short, with 7 bases between. CDR1 is DFQATT and CDR2 is SNEGSKA in the germline V gene (reference sequence). The CDR3 loop spans 12 amino acids. CDR3 sequence reads: CSARRVGNTIYF. CDR3 bases: TGCAGTGCTAGGAGGGTAGGAAACACCATATATTTT.

The rearrangement joins TRBV28 to TRBJ1-1; 8 bases align to TRBD1. Germline CDR1 and CDR2: MDHEN and SYDVKM. Germline trimming cut 5 bases from V and 10 bases from J; bases unmatched to any gene: 6. The CDR3 extends over 12 amino acids. CDR3 in amino acids: CASSRQGRGAFF. The DNA for the CDR3 is TGTGCCAGCAGTCGACAGGGGAGAGGAGCTTTCTTT.

This clonotype has only a few counts. The CDR3 nucleotides read TGTGCCAGCACCCCGGGGGGAGGAGAAGCTTTCTTT. The encoded protein is CASTPGGGEAFF. V usage is TRBV27 and J usage is TRBJ1-1, with D perhaps TRBD1 (5 bases). The CDR3 totals 12 residues. Germline V lookup: CDR1 MNHEY, CDR2 SMNVEV (reference sequence). The ends were cut back, 7 bases at V and 8 bases at J, with 14 bases in the middle.

The sample holds a few counts of this clonotype. It is likely a read error, because the conserved phenylalanine at the end of the CDR3 is missing. The V and J genes are TRBV18 and TRBJ1-5, with D possibly matching TRBD1 (6 bases). Between the trimmed V and J ends, which lost 3 bases and 5 bases, there was a span of 11 bases. Germline V lookup: CDR1 KGHSH, CDR2 LQKENI. CDR3 length equals 14 residues. This CDR3 reads CASSPTGSDQPQHY. In DNA form, the CDR3 reads TGTGCCAGCTCACCCACAGGGTCAGATCAGCCCCAGCATTAT.

The chain joins TRBV5-1 to TRBJ2-5; either TRBD1 or TRBD2 may fit D (5 bases each). Deletions cut 0 bases from V and 6 bases from J, with 15 bases between. The CDR3 totals 15 residues. CDR1 is SGHRS, CDR2 YFSETQ, per germline. The CDR3 protein is CASSLGQTTMKTQYF. CDR3 coding DNA: TGCGCCAGCAGCTTGGGACAGACTACGATGAAGACCCAGTACTTC.

This rearrangement joins TRBV6-1 to TRBJ1-1; D might be TRBD1 (6 bases). The V and J ends lost 5 bases and 5 bases respectively, with 21 bases between them. The CDR3 runs 16 residues. Germline loops: CDR1 MNHNS, CDR2 SASEGT. The DNA for the CDR3 is TGTGCCAGCAGTCAACCCCCCCCGGGGGCAGGAACTGAAGCTTTCTTT. Its protein product is CASSQPPPGAGTEAFF.

This clonotype was recorded a few times. The genes are TRBV19 and TRBJ2-2, with D perhaps TRBD1 or TRBD2 (6 bases each). The CDR3 consists of 17 residues. CDR1 and CDR2 (germline): LNHDA, SQIVND (reference sequence). V was pared by 5 bases and J by 5 bases, with 21 bases between. The CDR3 DNA reads as TGTGCCAGTAGTTTGACGTTGGTTCAGGGGAGGACCGGGGAGCTGTTTTTT. It encodes CASSLTLVQGRTGELFF.

This clonotype was found many times. The chain links TRBV11-3 to TRBJ1-5; no firm D call. This CDR3 is 16 amino acids long. V lost 1 base and J 7 bases, leaving 17 bases between the germline ends. Germline CDR1 reads SGHNT; CDR2 reads YENEEA. The CDR3 region is CASSLVSGESRQPQHF. DNA of the CDR3: TGTGCCAGCAGCTTAGTTTCCGGAGAATCGCGGCAGCCCCAGCATTTT. The entire variable domain, with the rest obtained from reference TRBV11-3 and TRBJ1-5, is as follows: EAGVVQSPRYKIIEKKQPVAFWCNPISGHNTLYWYLQNLGQGPELLIRYENEEAVDDSQLPKDRFSAERLKGVDSTLKIQPAELGDSAVYLCASSLVSGESRQPQHFGDGTRLSIL.

This clonotype appeared many times. V gene TRBV10-3 combines with J gene TRBJ1-3, with 7 bases aligning to TRBD1. CDR3 length: 12 amino acids. Per the germline V gene, CDR1 is ENHRY and CDR2 is SYGVKD. V gave up 6 bases and J gave up 4 bases; unmatched junction bases: 0. The CDR3 nucleotides are TGTGCCATCAGGACAGGGGGAAACACCATATATTTT. Translating gives CAIRTGGNTIYF.

V usage is TRBV6-4 and J usage is TRBJ2-5; TRBD1 or TRBD2 may be the D gene (5 bases each). V was trimmed by 0 bases and J by 5 bases, leaving 13 bases between them. Germline-derived CDR1 and CDR2 are MRHNA and SNTAGT. This CDR3 region has 15 residues. CDR3 sequence reads: CASSDSQGGSETQYF. CDR3 nucleotide sequence: TGTGCCAGCAGTGACTCGCAGGGCGGGTCGGAGACCCAGTACTTC.